This TCR beta chain was sequenced in a study of T cell repertoires in cytomegalovirus infection. Study details: CMV infection and matching HLA type were both indicated by public TCR beta signatures.

Study-level results: In two of eight donors, the top clonotype was HLA-C-restricted CMV-specific. Pooled public TCR beta family frequency picked out CMV carriers with the relevant HLA.

Germline CDR1 MNHEY, CDR2 SVGEGT. V was shortened by 2 bases and J by 0 bases, with 8 bases between the two germline ends. CDR3 length: 15 residues. A remark on this clonotype: Antigen: not known.

TCRdb re-analysed the reads in MiXCR, keeping a single row per CDR3 protein. The sample has about 830,000 distinct CDR3 sequences, over 25% seen once. This sequence originates from a human donor in good health (CMV status not recorded). Some clones in this sample may be carry-over from other donors' samples. The sample in question was cultured CD8+ T cells from PBMCs, obtained from culture after CMV antigen stimulation. The genes are TRBV6-2 or TRBV6-3 and TRBJ1-5; D gene ambiguous. The CDR3 is CASSYGQYSNQPQHF. CDR3 coding DNA: TGTGCCAGCAGTTACGGTCAGTATAGCAATCAGCCCCAGCATTTT.